These 12 T cell receptor beta chains were sequenced from one sample in a study of response to subunit inactivated influenza vaccine. TCRdb ran MiXCR on the RT-PCR reads and lists one entry per CDR3 protein. Among about 620,000 distinct CDR3 sequences listed, 11% were seen once. The same data also contributed to another study, on T cells expressing NK-cell markers. That work adds: What made the TCR beta cDNA was 5'RACE template switching with UMIs.

Sample: PBMCs from blood, taken on the day of vaccination. Receptors were obtained from a man aged 45-65 years who received an inactivated influenza vaccine.

This sequence joins TRBV9 and TRBJ1-2; D call uncertain. Germline V CDR1 and CDR2: SGDLS, YYNGEE. The CDR3 sequence is 12 residues long. Deletions cut 1 base from V and 2 bases from J, with 3 bases between. CDR3 residues: CASSVLNYGYTF. The CDR3 region has the DNA TGTGCCAGCAGCGTACTAAACTATGGCTACACCTTC.

The chain joins TRBV4-1 to TRBJ1-5, with D tentatively TRBD1 (5 bases). This CDR3 region has 16 residues. Trimming stripped 2 bases from V and 1 base from J, with 12 bases between. Germline V gene data show CDR1 as MGHRA and CDR2 as YSYEKL. The CDR3 loop is CASSQSGQGSNQPQHF. The DNA of the CDR3 is TGCGCCAGCAGCCAATCTGGGCAGGGAAGCAATCAGCCCCAGCATTTT.

This clonotype was counted a few times. This chain connects TRBV12-3 or TRBV12-4 to TRBJ2-7, with a tentative D call TRBD1 (6 bases). The CDR3 contains 14 residues. Trimming removed 1 base from V and 7 bases from J, with 14 bases in between. The CDR3, as DNA: TGTGCCAGCAGTTTAGTAGGACAGAAAAAAGAGCAGTACTTC. Its translation is CASSLVGQKKEQYF.

This rearrangement joins TRBV11-2 to TRBJ2-1, with D perhaps given as TRBD1 or TRBD2 (5 bases each). This CDR3 spans 9 amino acids. The V end was cut by 5 bases, the J end by 15 bases, with 8 bases between. Germline lookup yields CDR1 SGHAT and CDR2 FQNNGV. The CDR3 loop is CASSPGPFF. CDR3 in DNA: TGTGCCAGCAGCCCGGGGCCGTTCTTC.

This clonotype was found many times. V gene TRBV20-1 combines with J gene TRBJ1-5, with D maybe TRBD1 (5 bases). Germline CDR1 reads DFQATT; CDR2 reads SNEGSKA (reference sequence). V dropped 4 bases and J dropped 6 bases, with 10 bases sitting between them. CDR3 length: 12 amino acids. The CDR3 loop is CSATGLGQPQHF. In nucleotides, the CDR3 is TGCAGTGCTACAGGGTTAGGTCAGCCCCAGCATTTT.

This clonotype turned up a few times. This chain joins TRBV7-9 and TRBJ2-2; D uncertain. Trimming left V 4 bases short and J 7 bases short, with 7 bases between. The CDR3 contains 12 residues. CDR1 SEHNR and CDR2 FQNEAQ come from the germline V gene (reference sequence). CDR3 region: CASSSNSGELFF. CDR3 DNA: TGTGCCAGCAGCTCCAATAGCGGGGAGCTGTTTTTT.

This clonotype turned up a few times. The chain has TRBV12-3 or TRBV12-4 and TRBJ1-2; D is undetermined. The length of the CDR3 is 15 residues. V shed 2 bases and J shed 2 bases, with 12 bases lying between them. CDR3 sequence (DNA): TGTGCCAGCAGTTTAATGGGAACCTCAAACTATGGCTACACCTTC. Amino acids: CASSLMGTSNYGYTF.

This clonotype was detected a few times. The V and J genes are TRBV5-6 and TRBJ1-5; 8 bases line up with TRBD1. In germline, CDR1 is SGHDT, CDR2 YYEEEE. The CDR3 extends over 12 amino acids. V shed 3 bases, J shed 13 bases, and the junction held 6 bases outside the gene matches. CDR3 sequence reads: CASSSGTGPQHF. The CDR3 nucleotides read TGTGCCAGCAGCTCAGGGACAGGACCGCAGCATTTT. Full variable domain (rest looked up from reference TRBV5-6 and TRBJ1-5): DAGVTQSPTHLIKTRGQQVTLRCSPKSGHDTVSWYQQALGQGPQFIFQYYEEEERQRGNFPDRFSGHQFPNYSSELNVNALLLGDSALYLCASSSGTGPQHFGDGTRLSIL.

This clonotype was found a few times. This sequence joins TRBV12-3 or TRBV12-4 and TRBJ1-1, with D possibly being TRBD1 (5 bases). The CDR3 is made up of 13 amino acids. Trimming stripped 7 bases from V and 5 bases from J, with 14 bases between. The CDR3 coding sequence is TGTGCCAGCACCCTGGGGGGGAGGACTGAAGCTTTCTTT. Translating gives CASTLGGRTEAFF.

This clonotype was found many times. The chain combines TRBV5-1 with TRBJ2-7; the match to TRBD2 covers 9 bases. The CDR3 is 15 amino acids. Unmatched junction bases numbered 3, after V lost 0 bases and J lost 2 bases. Germline assignment: CDR1 SGHRS and CDR2 YFSETQ. The CDR3 loop is CASSLGSSGTYEQYF. DNA of the CDR3: TGCGCCAGCAGCTTGGGTTCTAGCGGGACCTACGAGCAGTACTTC.

This clonotype was observed a handful of times. The chain carries TRBV13 and TRBJ2-3; D is possibly TRBD1 or TRBD2 (6 bases each). Trimming pared 5 bases from V and 0 bases from J, leaving 12 bases between. The CDR3 is 15 residues long. CDR1 and CDR2 from the germline V gene are PRHDT and FYEKMQ (reference sequence). This chain's CDR3 is CASSRGQISTDTQYF. In nucleotides, the CDR3 is TGTGCCAGCAGCCGGGGGCAGATTAGCACAGATACGCAGTATTTT.

This clonotype showed up just a few times. This chain links TRBV12-3 or TRBV12-4 with TRBJ2-3; 9 bases are a match to TRBD2. The CDR3 loop spans 16 amino acids. The V gene end was trimmed by 6 bases and the J gene end by 4 bases; junction bases not matched to a gene: 11. The CDR3 loop is CASSKILAGTPDTQYF. The CDR3, as DNA: TGTGCCAGCAGCAAGATACTAGCGGGCACTCCAGATACGCAGTATTTT.